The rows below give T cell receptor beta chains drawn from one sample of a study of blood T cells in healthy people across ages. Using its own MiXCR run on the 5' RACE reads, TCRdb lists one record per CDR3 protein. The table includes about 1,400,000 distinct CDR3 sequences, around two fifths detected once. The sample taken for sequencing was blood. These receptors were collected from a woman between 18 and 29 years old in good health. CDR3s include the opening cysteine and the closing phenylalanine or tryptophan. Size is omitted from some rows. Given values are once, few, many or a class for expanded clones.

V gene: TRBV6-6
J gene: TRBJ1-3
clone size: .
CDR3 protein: CASTLHISGGNTIYF

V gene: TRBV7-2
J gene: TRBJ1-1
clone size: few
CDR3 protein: CASSPGQGTAEAFF

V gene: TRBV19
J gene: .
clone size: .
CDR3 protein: CASSSRWGGRETQYF

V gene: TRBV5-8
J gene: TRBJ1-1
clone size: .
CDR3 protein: CASSVGVGAEAFF

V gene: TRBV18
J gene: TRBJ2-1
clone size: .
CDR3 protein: CASSGVPRNEQFF

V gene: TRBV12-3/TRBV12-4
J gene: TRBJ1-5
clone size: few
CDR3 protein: CASSFEGLSNQPQHF

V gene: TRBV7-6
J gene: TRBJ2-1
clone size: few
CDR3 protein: CASSLGMGLAGNEQFF

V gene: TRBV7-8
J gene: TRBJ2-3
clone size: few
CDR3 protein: CASSPIVGTTDTQYF

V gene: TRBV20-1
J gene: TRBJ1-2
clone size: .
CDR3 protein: CSARNPARMGNYGYTF

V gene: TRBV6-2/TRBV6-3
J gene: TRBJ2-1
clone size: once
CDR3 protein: CARRQGANEQFF

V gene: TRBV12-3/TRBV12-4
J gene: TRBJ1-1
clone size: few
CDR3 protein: CASSFIEVGTEAFF

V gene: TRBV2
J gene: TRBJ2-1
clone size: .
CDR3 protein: CASSEYGLAGLNEQFF

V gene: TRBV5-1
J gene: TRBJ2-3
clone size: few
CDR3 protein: CASSSLEGDTQYF

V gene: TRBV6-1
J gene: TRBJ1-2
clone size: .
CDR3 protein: CASSEVPAGYGYTF

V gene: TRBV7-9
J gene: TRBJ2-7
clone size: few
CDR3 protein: CASSVTGGTYEQYF

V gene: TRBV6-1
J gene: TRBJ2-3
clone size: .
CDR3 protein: CASSGGTPSSTDTQYF

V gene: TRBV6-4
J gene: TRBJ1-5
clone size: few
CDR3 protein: CAIPRGLVNQPQHF

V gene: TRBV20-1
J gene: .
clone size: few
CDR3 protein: CSAPWTSGRSHEQYF

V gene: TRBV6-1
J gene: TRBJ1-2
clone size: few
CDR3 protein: CASRTGGLRYYGYTF

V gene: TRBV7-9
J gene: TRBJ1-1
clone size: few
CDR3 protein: CASIQIDRPNTEAFF

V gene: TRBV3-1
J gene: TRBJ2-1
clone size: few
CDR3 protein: CASSQDSATYNEQFF

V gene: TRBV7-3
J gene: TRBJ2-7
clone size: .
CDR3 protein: CASSTQDSNSYEQYF

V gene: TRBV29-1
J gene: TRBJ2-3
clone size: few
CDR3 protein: CSVEKSFLDTQYF

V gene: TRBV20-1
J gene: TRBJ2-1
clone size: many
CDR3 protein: CSARSYNEQFF

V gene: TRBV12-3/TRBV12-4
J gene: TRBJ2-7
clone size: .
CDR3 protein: CASSDQVGYEQYF

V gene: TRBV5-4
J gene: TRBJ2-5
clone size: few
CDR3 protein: CASSLTGLAGPQETQYF

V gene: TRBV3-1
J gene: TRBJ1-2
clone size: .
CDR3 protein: CASSQGGINYGYTF

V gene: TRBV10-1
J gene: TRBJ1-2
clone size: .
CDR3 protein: CASSPGHNYGYTF

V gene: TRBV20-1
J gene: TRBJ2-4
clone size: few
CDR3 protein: CSAATSTAKNIQYF

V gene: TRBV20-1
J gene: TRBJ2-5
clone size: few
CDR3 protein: CSVTKGGEQETQYF

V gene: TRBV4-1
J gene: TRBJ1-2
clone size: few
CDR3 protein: CASSQGTGALYTF

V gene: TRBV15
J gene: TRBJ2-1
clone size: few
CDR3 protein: CATSRDPQGEQFF

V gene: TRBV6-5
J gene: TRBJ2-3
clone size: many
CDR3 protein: CASSRSGGKGTDTQYF

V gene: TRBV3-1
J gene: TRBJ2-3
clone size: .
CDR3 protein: CASSPSGTPFSTDTQYF

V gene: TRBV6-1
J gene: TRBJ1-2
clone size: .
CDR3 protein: CASSEKGAGSYGYTF

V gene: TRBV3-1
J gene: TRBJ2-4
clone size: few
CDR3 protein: CASSQDTVKQYF

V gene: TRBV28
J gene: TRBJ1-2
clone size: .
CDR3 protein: CASSLTARLWGYTF

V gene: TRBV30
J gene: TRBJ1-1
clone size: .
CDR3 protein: CAWYHQGGTEAFF

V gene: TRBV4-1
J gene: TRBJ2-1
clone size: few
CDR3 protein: CASSLFGTGRTDEQFF

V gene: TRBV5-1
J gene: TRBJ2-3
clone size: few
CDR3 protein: CASSVGREADTQYF

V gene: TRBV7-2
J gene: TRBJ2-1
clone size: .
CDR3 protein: CASSRLAGRRGDEQFF

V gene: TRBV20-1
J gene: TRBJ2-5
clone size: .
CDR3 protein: CSASGKEGQYF

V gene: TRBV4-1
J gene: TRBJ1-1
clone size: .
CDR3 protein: CASSPTGSSTGAFF

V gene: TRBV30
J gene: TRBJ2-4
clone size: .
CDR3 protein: CAWSVGGTGNIQYF

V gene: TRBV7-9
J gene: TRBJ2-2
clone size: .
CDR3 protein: CAKQGQGINTGELFF

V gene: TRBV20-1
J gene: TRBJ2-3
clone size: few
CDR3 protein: CSAIPLSGSRTDTQYF

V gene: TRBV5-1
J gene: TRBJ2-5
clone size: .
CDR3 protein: CASSSTSGGAWETQYF

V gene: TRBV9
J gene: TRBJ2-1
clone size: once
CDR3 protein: CASSTGTGNNEQFF

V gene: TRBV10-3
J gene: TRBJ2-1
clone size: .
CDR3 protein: CAISEGLYNEQFF

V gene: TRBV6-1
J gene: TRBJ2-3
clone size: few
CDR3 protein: CASSERGTTDTQYF

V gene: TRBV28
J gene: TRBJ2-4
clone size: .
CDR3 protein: CASSLMRGDIQYF

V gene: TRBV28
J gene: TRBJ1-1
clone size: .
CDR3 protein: CASSLRGGYGMNTEAFF

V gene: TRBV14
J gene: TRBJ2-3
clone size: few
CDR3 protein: CASSQDRTSGRLEADTQYF